This is a list of T cell receptor beta chains from one sample in a study of CD8+ T cells in alopecia areata. This table comes from immunoSEQ multiplex PCR, and its TCRdb copy is limited to in-frame clones, with some not included. The repertoire holds more than 200,000 clones, with 67% as singletons. The source was CD4+ T cells sorted from blood, collected at week 0. Source of these receptors: a human donor with alopecia areata. The CDR3 runs from the conserved cysteine through the conserved F or W. A D gene is named only where the DNA matches it firmly. For some rows the clone size is stated as once, few or many, or as a class when expanded; others skip it.

clone_size cdr3_length j_call v_call d_call cdr3_nt cdr3_aa
NA 15 TRBJ1-2 TRBV18 NA TGTGCCAGCTCACCACAGGGGGTCGCTCCCTATGGCTACACCTTC CASSPQGVAPYGYTF
NA 15 TRBJ2-7 TRBV5-4 TRBD2 TGTGCCAGCAGCTTGCAAGCGGGGGGTATCTACGAGCAGTACTTC CASSLQAGGIYEQYF
NA 17 TRBJ2-7 TRBV7-9 NA TGTGCCAGCAGCCGCCCAAGGGGGGCTTCGAGCTCCTACGAGCAGTACTTC CASSRPRGASSSYEQYF
NA 17 TRBJ1-6 TRBV27 NA TGTGCCAGCACCAACCGACTTGTCGGTAACTATAATTCACCCCTCCACTTT CASTNRLVGNYNSPLHF
NA 13 TRBJ2-7 TRBV30 NA TGTGCCTGGAGTGTAGGGGGGACCTCAGGGCAGTACTTC CAWSVGGTSGQYF
few 14 TRBJ2-4 TRBV29-1 NA TGCAGCGTTGTGCGCGGACCAGAAGAAAACATTCAGTACTTC CSVVRGPEENIQYF
NA 14 TRBJ2-2 TRBV29-1 NA TGCAGCGCTGGACCTGGGGGAACGATCGGGGAGCTGTTTTTT CSAGPGGTIGELFF
NA 14 TRBJ2-3 TRBV7-2 NA TGTGCCAGCAGCTTAGGCTCCCCGTCCATTACGCAGTATTTT CASSLGSPSITQYF
NA 15 TRBJ1-2 TRBV7-2 NA TGTGCCAGCAGCCGAGCTGGAGGGGACGGCTATGGCTACACCTTC CASSRAGGDGYGYTF
few 12 TRBJ2-5 TRBV9 NA TGTGCCAGCAGCGTAGGGGGGGAGACCCAGTACTTC CASSVGGETQYF
NA 11 TRBJ1-2 TRBV29-1 TRBD1 TGCAGCGTGGGACAGGGCCATGGCTACACCTTC CSVGQGHGYTF
NA 15 TRBJ2-1 TRBV4-1 TRBD1 TGCGCCAGCAGCCAAGTTGGAGGGACAGGGGCTAAGCAGTTCTTC CASSQVGGTGAKQFF
few 16 TRBJ2-6 TRBV5-6 NA TGTGCCAGCAGCTTGGAACGGATCTCTGGGGCCAACGTCCTGACTTTC CASSLERISGANVLTF
NA 19 TRBJ2-5 TRBV30 NA TGTGCCTGGAGTGTACGCAGGGCCTCGGGGGCTGTCGATAAAGAGACCCAGTACTTC CAWSVRRASGAVDKETQYF
once 13 TRBJ1-2 TRBV29-1 TRBD1 TGCAGCCTCTGGACAGGGGGCAGCTATGGCTACACCTTC CSLWTGGSYGYTF
few 13 TRBJ2-3 TRBV15 TRBD1 TGTGCCACTAGGACAGGGGGCGCAGATACGCAGTATTTT CATRTGGADTQYF
NA 17 TRBJ2-3 TRBV5-4 TRBD2 TGTGCCAGCAGCTCGAGATCGACTAGCGGGGGCACAGATACGCAGTATTTT CASSSRSTSGGTDTQYF
once 14 TRBJ2-5 TRBV30 NA TGTGCCTGGAGCCTATCTCGGGGGGCCGAGACCCAGTACTTC CAWSLSRGAETQYF
few 13 TRBJ2-1 TRBV7-7 NA TGTGCTAGCAGCTTGGCCAATGAGGATGAGCAGTTCTTC CASSLANEDEQFF
NA 14 TRBJ2-1 TRBV11-2 TRBD2 TGTGCCAGCAGCGTAGCGGGGGGTGCAAATGAGCAGTTCTTC CASSVAGGANEQFF
NA 14 TRBJ2-1 TRBV29-1 NA TGCAGCGTTGAGCGGGGTCTCTCCTACAATGAGCAGTTCTTC CSVERGLSYNEQFF
few 15 TRBJ1-3 TRBV25-1 NA TGTGCCAGCAGTGATACCCGGCAGGCTGGAAACACCATATATTTT CASSDTRQAGNTIYF
few 13 TRBJ2-3 TRBV2 NA TGTGCCAGCAGTCCGCTCCGCACAGATACGCAGTATTTT CASSPLRTDTQYF
NA 11 TRBJ1-2 TRBV20-1 NA TGCAGTGCTCCCTTCCAGGGAGGCTACACCTTC CSAPFQGGYTF
NA 11 TRBJ1-4 TRBV29-1 NA TGCAGCGGGGGGGCCGGTGAAAAACTGTTTTTT CSGGAGEKLFF
NA 16 TRBJ1-1 TRBV5-1 NA TGCGCCAGCAGCTTGGGCGCAGGATTGGCGAACACTGAAGCTTTCTTT CASSLGAGLANTEAFF
NA 13 TRBJ1-1 TRBV29-1 NA TGCAGCGTTGAATCGCGTGAGTGGACTGAAGCTTTCTTT CSVESREWTEAFF
NA 15 TRBJ2-5 TRBV5-1 NA TGCGCCAGCAGCAGATCGGGAGTGCCGAGGGAGACCCAGTACTTC CASSRSGVPRETQYF
NA 13 TRBJ1-1 TRBV2 NA TGTGCCAGCAGTGAAGAAGGGAACACTGAAGCTTTCTTT CASSEEGNTEAFF
NA 13 TRBJ1-1 TRBV29-1 TRBD1 TGCAGCGTTGAAGATCAGGGGGCCACTGAAGCTTTCTTT CSVEDQGATEAFF
NA 14 TRBJ2-5 TRBV6-5 TRBD1 TGTGCCAGCAGGACAGGACAGGGAGTAAAGACCCAGTACTTC CASRTGQGVKTQYF
few 14 TRBJ2-3 TRBV7-2 NA TGTGCCAGCAGCTCGGGACTGTCCCCCTCAACGCAGTATTTT CASSSGLSPSTQYF
NA 16 TRBJ2-5 TRBV15 NA TGTGCCACCAGCAGAGATCGTCGTAAGCAGGGGGAGACCCAGTACTTC CATSRDRRKQGETQYF
few 17 TRBJ2-3 TRBV7-6 NA TGTGCCAGCAGCTTAGGGAATGCGGGGGCAAGCACAGATACGCAGTATTTT CASSLGNAGASTDTQYF
once 15 TRBJ2-1 TRBV9 TRBD1 TGTGCCAGCAGCGCCCGGGACAGGGGGTTCGATGAGCAGTTCTTC CASSARDRGFDEQFF
NA 16 TRBJ2-4 TRBV7-9 TRBD2 TGTGCCAGCAGCAAACGACTAGCGGGGGCCTTAAACATTCAGTACTTC CASSKRLAGALNIQYF
NA 15 TRBJ1-6 TRBV4-1 TRBD1 TGCGCCAGCAGCCCCGGACAGGGATATAATTCACCCCTCCACTTT CASSPGQGYNSPLHF
NA 14 TRBJ2-1 TRBV29-1 NA TGCAGCGTCGACTCCTCCTCGGGCGACAATGAGCAGTTCTTC CSVDSSSGDNEQFF
NA 13 TRBJ1-5 TRBV29-1 NA TGCAGCGTTTCTCCGGTGGGGGATCAGCCCCAGCATTTT CSVSPVGDQPQHF
NA 15 TRBJ1-3 TRBV30 NA TGTGCCTGGAGGACGCTGGGCAGCTTTGGAAACACCATATATTTT CAWRTLGSFGNTIYF
NA 15 TRBJ2-7 TRBV5-1 TRBD1 TGCGCCAGCAGCTCCTCGGGACAGGGGATATACGAGCAGTACTTC CASSSSGQGIYEQYF
NA 14 TRBJ2-1 TRBV30 TRBD2 TGTGCCTGGACATCCGGGACTAAATACAATGAGCAGTTCTTC CAWTSGTKYNEQFF
NA 13 TRBJ2-7 TRBV5-1 NA TGCGCCAGCAGCTTACAGACCGCCTACGAGCAGTACTTC CASSLQTAYEQYF
NA 15 TRBJ2-5 TRBV7-8 TRBD1 TGTGCCAGCAGCCACAGACAGGGGGCGAGGGAGACCCAGTACTTC CASSHRQGARETQYF
NA 12 TRBJ1-1 TRBV30 NA TGTGCCTGGAGCCCGGTCGGGACTGAAGCTTTCTTT CAWSPVGTEAFF
NA 14 TRBJ2-5 TRBV14 NA TGTGCCAGCAGCCACATATCAGGGAGAGAGACCCAGTACTTC CASSHISGRETQYF
once 15 TRBJ2-7 TRBV11-2 TRBD1 TGTGCCAGCAGCCTCCTCGGACAGGGATCCTACGAGCAGTACTTC CASSLLGQGSYEQYF
few 13 TRBJ2-7 TRBV5-1 NA TGCGCCAGCAGCTTGGAGGTAGGGGTTGAGCAGTACTTC CASSLEVGVEQYF
NA 14 TRBJ2-3 TRBV5-6 NA TGTGCCAGCAGCTTGACGCGAGGGGCAGATACGCAGTATTTT CASSLTRGADTQYF
NA 11 TRBJ1-2 TRBV29-1 NA TGCAGCGTTACAGAGGGCTATGGCTACACCTTC CSVTEGYGYTF
NA 15 TRBJ1-6 TRBV5-1 TRBD1 TGCGCCAGCAGCCGTGGACAGGGGGTTAATTCACCCCTCCACTTT CASSRGQGVNSPLHF
few 14 TRBJ2-3 TRBV10-3 NA TGTGCCATCAGTCCCCGGGTAGCGGAAGATACGCAGTATTTT CAISPRVAEDTQYF
NA 14 TRBJ2-7 TRBV12-5 NA TGTGCTAGTGGTTTGTATCAGTCAGCCTACGAGCAGTACTTC CASGLYQSAYEQYF